Below, one T cell receptor beta chain is given with its context. The target antigen is unknown. V lost 4 bases to trimming and J lost 0 bases, with 14 bases between them. The CDR3 sequence is 16 residues long. Germline V gene sequence: CDR1 SGHRS, CDR2 YFSETQ. This sample was taken from a study of brain T cells in children with intractable seizures. Study results and caveats: Absence of clones before surgery may stem from lower sequencing depth. Viral specificity was inferred only from CDR3 similarity; HCMV serostatus was unknown.

Some clones are missing from TCRdb's copy, which holds only in-frame ones; the method was immunoSEQ multiplex PCR. This table holds around 340,000 clones, roughly 92% found once. Time point noted: blood from clinic visit 5 months post-surgery; TSC patient then seizure free. Sequencing was limited to surgery cases with top T cell transcript signatures in brain tissue. Patients received at least one anti-epileptic drug before surgery. This chain connects TRBV5-1 to TRBJ2-1; D may be TRBD2 (6 bases). This material consisted of peripheral blood, taken about 5 months after surgery. The clonotype was recovered from a boy in the first two years of life with tuberous sclerosis and intractable seizures. The CDR3 protein is CASSPLAVSSYNEQFF. DNA for the CDR3: TGCGCCAGCAGCCCATTAGCGGTTAGCTCCTACAATGAGCAGTTCTTC.